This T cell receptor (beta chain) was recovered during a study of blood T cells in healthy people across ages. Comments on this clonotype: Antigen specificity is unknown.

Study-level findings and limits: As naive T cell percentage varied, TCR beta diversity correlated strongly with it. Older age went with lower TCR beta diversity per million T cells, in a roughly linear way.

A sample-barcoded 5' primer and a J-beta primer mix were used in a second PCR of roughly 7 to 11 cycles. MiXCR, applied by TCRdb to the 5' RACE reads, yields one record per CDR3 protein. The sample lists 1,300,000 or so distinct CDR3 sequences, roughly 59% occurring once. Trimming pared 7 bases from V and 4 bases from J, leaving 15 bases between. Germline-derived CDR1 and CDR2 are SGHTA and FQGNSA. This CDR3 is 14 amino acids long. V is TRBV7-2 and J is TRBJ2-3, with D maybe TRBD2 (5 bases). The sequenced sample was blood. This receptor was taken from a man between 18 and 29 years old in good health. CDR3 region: CASTERLEPDTQYF. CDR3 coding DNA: TGTGCCAGCACCGAGCGGCTAGAACCAGATACGCAGTATTTT.